Presented here are 31 T cell receptor beta chains from one specimen sequenced in a study of blood T cell repertoires in COVID-19. Profiled with immunoSEQ multiplex PCR; TCRdb holds only in-frame clones, not every one. Among about 210,000 clones, around 81% were seen once, and the ten largest hold about 7.2%. The sample comprised peripheral blood. The receptors stem from a woman in her seventies with acute or convalescent COVID-19.

The chain has TRBV19 and TRBJ2-5; D unclear. CDR3 length: 13 amino acids. Germline values: CDR1 LNHDA, CDR2 SQIVND (reference sequence). The V and J ends lost 5 bases and 5 bases respectively, with 12 bases between them. CDR3 DNA sequence: TGTGCCAGTAGTCCACGGTTTGATGAGACCCAGTACTTC. Protein sequence: CASSPRFDETQYF.

V gene TRBV12-5 combines with J gene TRBJ1-3; D uncertain. The CDR3 loop spans 11 amino acids. CDR1 is LGHNT and CDR2 is FRNRAP in the germline V gene. Between the trimmed V and J ends, which lost 7 bases and 3 bases, there was a span of 4 bases. CDR3 DNA: TGTGCTAGTGCCGTTGGAAACACCATATATTTT. Protein sequence: CASAVGNTIYF.

This chain links TRBV21-1 with TRBJ1-2; the D call TRBD1 from the table was never checked on the DNA. TRBV21-1 is flagged as a pseudogene. The CDR3 contains 13 residues. The chain's CDR3 is CASRGQGRYGYTF. CDR3 coding DNA: TGTGCCAGCAGAGGACAGGGCCGCTATGGCTACACCTTC.

For the CDR3, the DNA is TGTGCCAGCAGCATCCTTAGCACCGGGGAGCTGTTTTTT. Translating gives CASSILSTGELFF. The chain is built from TRBV11-2 and TRBJ2-2; D ambiguous. This CDR3 spans 13 amino acids. V was cut by 5 bases and J by 4 bases, with 8 bases left in between. Germline V gene lookup returns CDR1 SGHAT and CDR2 FQNNGV.

The rearrangement uses TRBV7-8 and TRBJ2-5; D gene unclear. The germline V and J ends were trimmed by 3 bases and 5 bases, with 7 bases remaining between them. The CDR3 contains 12 residues. Germline V gene sequence: CDR1 SGHVS, CDR2 FQNEAQ. The CDR3 region is CASSFFSETQYF. The CDR3 DNA reads TGTGCCAGCAGCTTCTTCTCCGAGACCCAGTACTTC.

The chain couples TRBV6-5 to TRBJ2-2; TRBD1 aligns across 9 bases. J was trimmed by 6 bases and V by 8 bases; bases with no gene match: 7. Germline CDR1 MNHEY, CDR2 SVGAGI. The CDR3 has 14 residues. DNA for the CDR3: TGTGCCAGCCCGGGACAGGGAGTTCCCGGGGAGCTGTTTTTT. Translating it yields CASPGQGVPGELFF.

J is TRBJ2-1 and V is TRBV5-1, with TRBD1 identical over 7 bases. The CDR3 extends over 16 amino acids. V was clipped by 4 bases and J by 0 bases; unmatched bases: 7. Germline values: CDR1 SGHRS, CDR2 YFSETQ. The CDR3 region has the DNA TGCGCCAGCAGCCCGAGTCGGGACAGCTCCTACAATGAGCAGTTCTTC. Translating it yields CASSPSRDSSYNEQFF.

For the CDR3, the DNA is TGTGCCAGCAGTGGTAAAAAGGCGCCGCGGGCAGATACGCAGTATTTT. This gives the protein CASSGKKAPRADTQYF. V gene TRBV25-1 combines with J gene TRBJ2-3, with a tentative D call TRBD2 (5 bases). The CDR3 is 16 residues long. CDR1 and CDR2 (germline): MGHDK, SYGVNS. V lost 4 bases to trimming and J lost 4 bases, with 18 bases between them. Looking up the rest from reference TRBV25-1 and TRBJ2-3 gives the full variable domain: EADIYQTPRYLVIGTGKKITLECSQTMGHDKMYWYQQDPGMELHLIHYSYGVNSTEKGDLSSESTVSRIRTEHFPLTLESARPSHTSQYLCASSGKKAPRADTQYFGPGTRLTVL.

The rearrangement joins TRBV5-4 to TRBJ2-1; D might be TRBD2 (6 bases). CDR1 and CDR2 (germline): SGHNT, YYREEE (reference sequence). The V and J ends lost 0 bases and 0 bases respectively, with 13 bases between them. The CDR3 totals 17 residues. The CDR3 DNA sequence: TGTGCCAGCAGCTTGGGTGGGGCCGGGAGCTCCTACAATGAGCAGTTCTTC. Its translation is CASSLGGAGSSYNEQFF.

The J gene is TRBJ1-1, the V gene TRBV10-3; tentatively, D is TRBD1 (6 bases). V dropped 4 bases and J dropped 3 bases, with 9 bases sitting between them. Germline V lookup: CDR1 ENHRY, CDR2 SYGVKD. The CDR3 consists of 13 residues. CDR3: CAISGAGDTEAFF. The CDR3 DNA sequence: TGTGCCATCAGTGGGGCAGGGGACACTGAAGCTTTCTTT.

The V call is TRBV19, the J call TRBJ1-6, with 9 bases matching TRBD1. This CDR3 has 15 residues. The germline gives CDR1 LNHDA, CDR2 SQIVND (reference sequence). V lost 3 bases and J lost 5; bases outside the gene matches: 2. The CDR3 sequence: CASSIGQGNNSPLHF. The DNA for the CDR3 is TGTGCCAGTAGTATCGGACAGGGGAATAATTCACCCCTCCACTTT.

V gene TRBV6-5 combines with J gene TRBJ1-3; no clear D gene. Germline assignment: CDR1 MNHEY and CDR2 SVGAGI. V shed 2 bases and J shed 2 bases, with 10 bases lying between them. The CDR3 has 15 residues. This CDR3 is CASSYLFPPGNTIYF. The CDR3 nucleotides are TGTGCCAGCAGTTACCTTTTCCCCCCTGGAAACACCATATATTTT.

This sequence joins TRBV29-1 and TRBJ1-5, with no clear D. The CDR3 totals 13 residues. Germline V gene data show CDR1 as SQVTM and CDR2 as ANQGSEA. The CDR3 protein is CSGAERGNQPQHF. CDR3 coding DNA: TGCAGTGGTGCCGAGAGGGGCAATCAGCCCCAGCATTTT.

The rearrangement uses TRBV7-3 and TRBJ2-3; D gene ambiguous. CDR3 length: 13 amino acids. Germline CDR1 reads SGHTA; CDR2 reads FQGTGA. Trimming removed 3 bases at V and 4 bases at J, with 8 bases between. The CDR3 bases are TGTGCCAGCAGCTTCCTTCAGGCAGATACGCAGTATTTT. Translated: CASSFLQADTQYF.

The CDR3 nucleotides are TGTGCCAGCAGTCTCGACAGGGACTATGGCTACACCTTC. This encodes CASSLDRDYGYTF. The rearrangement joins TRBV6-5 to TRBJ1-2; 7 bases are shared with TRBD1. This CDR3 has 13 amino acids. J gave up 3 bases and V 5 bases, and 3 bases lay outside the gene matches. Per germline, CDR1 MNHEY and CDR2 SVGAGI.

This rearrangement joins TRBV30 to TRBJ2-3; 10 bases agree with TRBD1. Germline V lookup: CDR1 GTSNPN, CDR2 SVGIG (reference sequence). CDR3 length: 15 residues. V was clipped by 4 bases and J by 2 bases; unmatched bases: 6. For the CDR3, the DNA is TGTGCCTGGAAGGACAGGGGGTCATTCACAGATACGCAGTATTTT. This codes for CAWKDRGSFTDTQYF.

The V gene is TRBV7-8, the J gene TRBJ1-1; the D is unclear. There are 14 residues in the CDR3. CDR1 and CDR2 (germline): SGHVS, FQNEAQ. V shed 0 bases and J shed 1 base, with 6 bases lying between them. CDR3 sequence (DNA): TGTGCCAGCAGCTTAGCTGGCGGGAACACTGAAGCTTTCTTT. As protein: CASSLAGGNTEAFF.

The chain uses TRBV5-8 and TRBJ2-5, with 10 bases that match TRBD1. The CDR3 is made up of 14 amino acids. V trimming: 2 bases; J trimming: 4 bases; junction bases outside the gene matches: 2. Germline CDR1 reads SGHTS; CDR2 reads YDEGEE. CDR3 coding DNA: TGTGCCAGCAGCTTTGGACAGGGGGGAGAGACCCAGTACTTC. It translates to CASSFGQGGETQYF.

The chain links TRBV5-8 to TRBJ2-2; 8 bases are shared with TRBD2. The CDR3 is 13 residues long. V trimming: 8 bases; J trimming: 5 bases; junction bases outside the gene matches: 5. Per the germline V gene, CDR1 is SGHTS and CDR2 is YDEGEE. The CDR3 here is CASSGGGTGELFF. The CDR3 nucleotides are TGTGCCAGTTCCGGCGGGGGGACCGGGGAGCTGTTTTTT.

This chain connects TRBV30 to TRBJ2-4, with 9 bases aligning to TRBD2. V shed 1 base, J shed 10 bases, and the junction held 20 bases outside the gene matches. This CDR3 contains 18 residues. The germline V gene has CDR1 GTSNPN and CDR2 SVGIG (reference sequence). CDR3 sequence (DNA): TGTGCCTGGAGTGGGGGTCTCGGTAGCGGGGGCCCCAACTTGATTCAGTACTTC. Translated, it gives CAWSGGLGSGGPNLIQYF.

This sequence joins TRBV5-1 and TRBJ1-2; D is ambiguous. CDR3 size: 13 residues. Trimming took off 0 bases at V and 5 bases at J, with 8 bases between the two ends. CDR1 is SGHRS and CDR2 is YFSETQ in the germline V gene. CDR3 protein: CASSLEAVYGYTF. CDR3 coding DNA: TGCGCCAGCAGCTTGGAAGCGGTTTATGGCTACACCTTC.

J is TRBJ1-2 and V is TRBV6-6; 8 nucleotides agree with TRBD1. Germline lookup yields CDR1 MNHNY and CDR2 SVGAGI (reference sequence). The CDR3 sequence is 13 residues long. V lost 4 bases to trimming and J lost 6 bases; unmatched junction nucleotides: 4. In DNA, the CDR3 is TGTGCCAGCAGTTCGACAGGGGCGGATGGCTACACCTTC. It is translated as CASSSTGADGYTF.

V is TRBV3-1 (or the pseudogene TRBV3-2) and J is TRBJ1-5; D possibly corresponds to TRBD1 (5 bases). CDR3 length: 13 residues. Germline loops: CDR1 LGHDT, CDR2 YNNKEL (reference sequence). The V and J ends lost 1 base and 7 bases respectively, with 8 bases between them. CDR3 sequence: CASSQGGGQPQHF. Written as DNA, the CDR3 is TGTGCCAGCAGCCAAGGGGGGGGGCAGCCCCAGCATTTT.

The gene calls are TRBV4-3 and TRBJ2-3; D not resolved. Germline loops: CDR1 LGHNA, CDR2 YSLEER. This CDR3 has 12 amino acids. Trimming removed 0 bases at V and 5 bases at J, with 3 bases between. The CDR3 sequence is CASSQDRDTQYF. The CDR3, as DNA: TGCGCCAGCAGCCAAGACAGAGATACGCAGTATTTT.

This clone was observed a handful of times. This sequence joins TRBV3-1 (or the pseudogene TRBV3-2) and TRBJ2-2, with 7 nucleotides matching TRBD2. Losses at the gene ends were 0 bases for V and 3 bases for J; bases not matched to a gene: 4. Germline CDR1 is LGHDT and CDR2 is YNNKEL (reference sequence). The CDR3 is made up of 16 amino acids. CDR3 nucleotide sequence: TGTGCCAGCAGCCAAGAAAGTCTAGCGGACACCGGGGAGCTGTTTTTT. Translated: CASSQESLADTGELFF.

The chain employs TRBV3-1 (or the pseudogene TRBV3-2) and TRBJ1-2; 7 positions agree with TRBD1. Trimming took 3 bases from V and 3 from J; bases not matched to a gene: 10. From germline, CDR1 is LGHDT and CDR2 YNNKEL (reference sequence). The CDR3 spans 16 residues. For the CDR3, the DNA is TGTGCCAGCAGCCATTCCCGGACAGGAAGCCACTATGGCTACACCTTC. Amino acids: CASSHSRTGSHYGYTF.

The J gene is TRBJ2-1, the V gene TRBV5-1; D may be TRBD1 (6 bases). The V end lost 4 bases, the J end lost 8 bases, and 13 bases lay between the germline ends. CDR1 and CDR2 from the germline V gene are SGHRS and YFSETQ. CDR3 length: 13 amino acids. Here the CDR3 reads CASSAGDRDEQFF. DNA for the CDR3: TGCGCCAGCAGCGCAGGGGATCGGGATGAGCAGTTCTTC. Combining the CDR3 with reference TRBV5-1 and TRBJ2-1 gives the whole variable domain KAGVTQTPRYLIKTRGQQVTLSCSPISGHRSVSWYQQTPGQGLQFLFEYFSETQRNKGNFPGRFSGRQFSNSRSEMNVSTLELGDSALYLCASSAGDRDEQFFGPGTRLTVL.

The V and J genes are TRBV6-5 and TRBJ2-7; D is possibly TRBD2 (6 bases). CDR1 MNHEY and CDR2 SVGAGI come from the germline V gene. V gave up 6 bases and J gave up 2 bases, with 17 bases separating them. The CDR3 is made up of 15 amino acids. The CDR3 nucleotides are TGTGCCAGCAGGCAGGAAGGACTATCCCCCTACGAGCAGTACTTC. Protein sequence: CASRQEGLSPYEQYF.

This clone appeared a single time. The chain combines TRBV2 with TRBJ1-2, with a tentative D call TRBD1 (6 bases). Germline V gives CDR1 SNHLY, CDR2 FYNNEI. The length of the CDR3 is 12 residues. Trimming shortened V by 6 bases and J by 5 bases, and 10 bases separated the two germline ends. The CDR3 DNA reads TGTGCCAGCAGACAGGGTTCTTATGGCTACACCTTC. The encoded protein is CASRQGSYGYTF. Looking up the rest from reference TRBV2 and TRBJ1-2 gives the full variable domain: EPEVTQTPSHQVTQMGQEVILRCVPISNHLYFYWYRQILGQKVEFLVSFYNNEISEKSEIFDDQFSVERPDGSNFTLKIRSTKLEDSAMYFCASRQGSYGYTFGSGTRLTVV.

The chain uses TRBV9 and TRBJ2-5; TRBD1 is a possible D gene (6 bases). V lost 0 bases, J lost 5 bases, and 14 bases lay in between. This CDR3 has 15 amino acids. Germline V gene sequence: CDR1 SGDLS, CDR2 YYNGEE. CDR3 in DNA: TGTGCCAGCAGCGTAGCAGGGGAGATTCGTGAGACCCAGTACTTC. This sequence encodes CASSVAGEIRETQYF.

V gene TRBV5-4 combines with J gene TRBJ2-1; 10 bases map to TRBD2. Germline-derived CDR1 and CDR2 are SGHNT and YYREEE (reference sequence). Losses at the gene ends were 3 bases for V and 8 bases for J; bases not matched to a gene: 5. The CDR3 extends over 14 amino acids. CDR3 bases: TGTGCCAGCAGCTCCAGCGGGGGGGCTGATGAGCAGTTCTTC. Amino acids: CASSSSGGADEQFF.